A selection of T cell receptor beta chains follows, all from one sample in a study of blood T cell repertoires in COVID-19. The protocol was immunoSEQ multiplex PCR, while the TCRdb copy is restricted to in-frame clones and leaves out a portion. This table has tens of thousands of clones, roughly 86% appearing once. The sequencing sample was made of peripheral blood. These receptors were collected from a human donor in a cohort sampled during active COVID-19. Each CDR3 is given with its conserved first and last residue. The D gene is left open where the match is weak. Size is stated for part of the rows, as once, few or many counts, or as a class when the clone is expanded.

v_call	j_call	d_call	clone_size	cdr3_aa	cdr3_nt
TRBV18	TRBJ1-4	.	.	CASSLTYSSNEKLFF	TGTGCCAGCTCATTAACCTATAGCAGCAATGAAAAACTGTTTTTT
TRBV5-5	TRBJ1-1	.	.	CASIGPSETEAFF	TGTGCCAGCATTGGTCCCTCGGAGACTGAAGCTTTCTTT
TRBV21-1	TRBJ2-3	.	.	CASNNTSGPHTDTQYF	TGTGCCAGCAACAATACTAGCGGCCCACACACAGATACGCAGTATTTT
TRBV6-1	TRBJ1-1	.	.	CASSEVRGTEAFF	TGTGCCAGCAGTGAAGTTCGGGGGACTGAAGCTTTCTTT
TRBV30	TRBJ2-1	.	.	CARSWGGNNEQFF	TGTGCCCGCTCCTGGGGGGGCAACAATGAGCAGTTCTTC
TRBV19	TRBJ2-2	TRBD1	.	CASSIDHRNRGIGTGELFF	TGTGCCAGTAGTATAGATCATCGGAACAGGGGGATCGGGACCGGGGAGCTGTTTTTT
TRBV4-3	TRBJ1-4	.	.	CASSQDPGQFNEKLFF	TGCGCCAGCAGCCAAGACCCCGGACAGTTTAATGAAAAACTGTTTTTT
TRBV14	TRBJ2-1	TRBD2	.	CASSQALGLAAYNEQFF	TGTGCCAGCAGCCAAGCCCTGGGACTAGCGGCCTACAATGAGCAGTTCTTC
TRBV5-1	TRBJ1-2	TRBD1	.	CASSAGQGANYGYTF	TGCGCCAGCAGCGCGGGACAGGGGGCTAACTATGGCTACACCTTC
TRBV7-6	TRBJ1-6	.	.	CASTADSPGNSPLHF	TGTGCCAGCACCGCGGACAGTCCGGGGAATTCACCCCTCCACTTT
TRBV18	TRBJ1-1	.	.	CASSQAGSGSGTEAFF	TGTGCCAGCTCACAAGCTGGGTCCGGGTCCGGCACTGAAGCTTTCTTT
TRBV19	TRBJ1-5	.	.	CASSGTLTSQPQHF	TGTGCCAGTAGTGGGACTCTAACTTCTCAGCCCCAGCATTTT
TRBV5-1	TRBJ2-2	TRBD1	.	CASSLGGGDTGELFF	TGCGCCAGCAGCTTGGGAGGGGGCGACACCGGGGAGCTGTTTTTT
TRBV20-1	TRBJ1-1	.	once	CSASQGSTEAFF	TGCAGTGCTAGTCAGGGGAGCACTGAAGCTTTCTTT
TRBV11-2	TRBJ1-1	.	.	CASSLRGRGVRNTEAFF	TGTGCCAGCAGCTTAAGGGGCCGGGGGGTACGGAACACTGAAGCTTTCTTT
TRBV19	TRBJ1-4	.	.	CASSSWQINEKLFF	TGTGCCAGTAGTAGCTGGCAGATTAATGAAAAACTGTTTTTT
TRBV4-1	TRBJ1-2	TRBD1	.	CASSPQTGKKGGYTF	TGCGCCAGCAGCCCTCAGACAGGGAAAAAGGGTGGCTACACCTTC
TRBV11-2	TRBJ1-1	TRBD1	.	CASSFRDSNTEAFF	TGTGCCAGCAGCTTCCGGGACAGTAACACTGAAGCTTTCTTT
TRBV6-5	TRBJ1-6	TRBD1	once	CATGQVLLNNSPLHF	TGTGCCACTGGACAGGTGCTCTTGAATAATTCACCCCTCCACTTT
TRBV10-3	TRBJ1-2	.	.	CAISAPDGYTF	TGTGCCATCAGTGCCCCAGATGGCTACACCTTC
TRBV7-9	TRBJ2-5	.	.	CASSSRPLPTGLETQYF	TGTGCCAGCAGCTCACGACCCTTACCCACAGGGTTAGAGACCCAGTACTTC
TRBV6-1	TRBJ1-3	TRBD1	.	CASSEKRDRGWRNTIYF	TGTGCCAGCAGTGAAAAACGGGACAGGGGATGGCGAAACACCATATATTTT
TRBV11-2	TRBJ2-1	.	.	CASSLEYDSTYNEQFF	TGTGCCAGCAGCTTAGAGTACGACTCTACCTACAATGAGCAGTTCTTC
TRBV30	TRBJ1-3	.	.	CAWSVGAGSGNTIYF	TGTGCCTGGAGTGTAGGAGCCGGGTCGGGAAACACCATATATTTT
TRBV5-1	TRBJ2-3	TRBD2	.	CASFPWTSGLWSTDTQYF	TGCGCCAGCTTTCCGTGGACTAGCGGATTGTGGAGCACAGATACGCAGTATTTT
TRBV7-3	TRBJ2-1	TRBD2	.	CASSFSGGALNEQFF	TGTGCCAGCAGCTTTAGCGGGGGGGCCTTAAATGAGCAGTTCTTC
TRBV12-3/TRBV12-4	TRBJ1-1	TRBD1	.	CASKDRGNTEAFF	TGTGCCAGCAAAGACAGGGGGAACACTGAAGCTTTCTTT
TRBV5-5	TRBJ1-1	.	.	CASSFSRGWTEAFF	TGTGCCAGCAGCTTCTCCAGGGGATGGACTGAAGCTTTCTTT
TRBV7-2	TRBJ1-5	TRBD1	.	CASSYGTGGDQPQHF	TGTGCCAGCAGCTACGGGACAGGGGGGGATCAGCCCCAGCATTTT
TRBV7-2	TRBJ2-2	TRBD2	.	CASSLAGGATGELFF	TGTGCCAGCAGCTTGGCGGGGGGTGCTACCGGGGAGCTGTTTTTT